The 26 T cell receptor beta chains below all came from one sample that was sequenced in a study of cytomegalovirus exposure and HLA in healthy donors. Measured with immunoSEQ multiplex PCR; TCRdb has only the in-frame clones, and not every one. The data show 70,000 to 85,000 clones, about 93% seen once. The material sequenced was PBMCs. The origin of the receptors is a woman aged 18-30 years in good health and CMV-seropositive.

In its sample, this clone was seen a few times. V usage is TRBV7-9 and J usage is TRBJ1-4, with D hard to call. This CDR3 has 14 amino acids. CDR1 is SEHNR, CDR2 FQNEAQ, per germline (reference sequence). The V end was cut by 3 bases, the J end by 5 bases, with 10 bases between. The CDR3 nucleotides read TGTGCCAGCAGCTTTTCGGGAATGAATGAAAAACTGTTTTTT. Translating it yields CASSFSGMNEKLFF.

The V and J genes are TRBV6-5 and TRBJ1-1; D gene ambiguous. The V end lost 2 bases, the J end lost 1 base, and 5 bases lay between the germline ends. The CDR3 sequence is 13 residues long. CDR1 and CDR2 (germline): MNHEY, SVGAGI. The CDR3 DNA is TGTGCCAGCAGTTACGAGCCGAACACTGAAGCTTTCTTT. Its protein product is CASSYEPNTEAFF.

CDR3 amino acids: CATQSSPYNEQFF. As DNA, the CDR3 is TGTGCCACACAGTCGTCCCCCTACAATGAGCAGTTCTTC. The V call is TRBV6-5, the J call TRBJ2-1, with no clear D. Looked up from germline, CDR1 is MNHEY and CDR2 is SVGAGI. The CDR3 loop spans 13 amino acids. The V and J ends lost 10 bases and 2 bases respectively, with 12 bases between them.

This rearrangement joins TRBV13 to TRBJ2-7, with D uncertain. The CDR3 covers 13 residues. CDR1 is PRHDT, CDR2 FYEKMQ, per germline (reference sequence). The V end lost 1 base, the J end lost 6 bases, and 10 bases lay between the germline ends. Written as DNA, the CDR3 is TGTGCCAGCAGCTTAGCGTTAGCATCCGAGCAGTACTTC. Translation gives CASSLALASEQYF. The full variable domain, rest sourced from reference TRBV13 and TRBJ2-7, is AAGVIQSPRHLIKEKRETATLKCYPIPRHDTVYWYQQGPGQDPQFLISFYEKMQSDKGSIPDRFSAQQFSDYHSELNMSSLELGDSALYFCASSLALASEQYFGPGTRLTVT.

J is TRBJ1-6 and V is TRBV4-1; possibly TRBD1 for D (6 bases). Germline lookup yields CDR1 MGHRA and CDR2 YSYEKL. V was cut by 6 bases and J by 8 bases, with 17 bases left in between. The CDR3 has 15 residues. The CDR3 spells CASRNPGRGHSPLHF. Here the CDR3 DNA reads TGCGCCAGCAGGAACCCGGGCAGGGGCCATTCACCCCTCCACTTT.

The chain employs TRBV5-6 and TRBJ2-7, with D possibly TRBD1 on 5 matching bases. The V gene lost 1 base and the J gene lost 4 bases, with 15 bases spanning the gap. This CDR3 region has 15 residues. CDR1 and CDR2 from the germline V gene are SGHDT and YYEEEE. The CDR3 spells CASSLQGGYTYEQYF. CDR3 DNA: TGTGCCAGCAGCTTGCAGGGCGGCTATACATACGAGCAGTACTTC.

This chain uses TRBV19 with TRBJ2-7; the match to TRBD2 covers 7 bases. The germline V gene encodes CDR1 LNHDA and CDR2 SQIVND (reference sequence). This CDR3 has 14 amino acids. Germline trimming cut 3 bases from V and 5 bases from J; bases unmatched to any gene: 7. CDR3 bases: TGTGCCAGTAGTATGGGTCTAGCGGTGGACGAGCAGTACTTC. Its protein is CASSMGLAVDEQYF. Full variable domain (remainder filled in from reference TRBV19 and TRBJ2-7): DGGITQSPKYLFRKEGQNVTLSCEQNLNHDAMYWYRQDPGQGLRLIYYSQIVNDFQKGDIAEGYSVSREKKESFPLTVTSAQKNPTAFYLCASSMGLAVDEQYFGPGTRLTVT.

The chain employs TRBV30 and TRBJ1-1, with a weak D call TRBD1 (6 bases). This CDR3 comprises 15 residues. Germline assignment: CDR1 GTSNPN and CDR2 SVGIG (reference sequence). V lost 5 bases, J lost 1 base, and 17 bases lay in between. CDR3 sequence: CAWGPEGGWNTEAFF. The CDR3 coding sequence is TGTGCCTGGGGGCCAGAAGGGGGTTGGAACACTGAAGCTTTCTTT.

The chain links TRBV19 to TRBJ1-1; TRBD1 agrees at 7 bases. The CDR3 covers 14 residues. Trimming cost V 3 bases and J 7 bases; bases outside gene matches: 8. The germline V gene encodes CDR1 LNHDA and CDR2 SQIVND (reference sequence). CDR3 amino acids: CASSIGRDRHEAFF. The CDR3 nucleotides read TGTGCCAGTAGTATTGGCCGGGACAGACATGAAGCTTTCTTT.

The chain couples TRBV10-3 to TRBJ2-3; D might be TRBD2 (5 bases). With 10 bases removed from V and 0 bases from J, the gap between germline ends came to 11 bases. Germline CDR1 is ENHRY and CDR2 is SYGVKD. The length of the CDR3 is 13 residues. CDR3 protein: CATGNPSTDTQYF. For the CDR3, the DNA is TGTGCCACCGGGAATCCTAGCACAGATACGCAGTATTTT.

The chain couples TRBV4-2 to TRBJ2-6, with a tentative D call TRBD1 (5 bases). Trimming shortened V by 0 bases and J by 0 bases, and 9 bases separated the two germline ends. The CDR3 sequence is 17 residues long. CDR1 and CDR2 (germline): LGHNA, YNFKEQ. The CDR3 DNA follows: TGTGCCAGCAGCCAAGACAGGGCCCGCTCTGGGGCCAACGTCCTGACTTTC. Translated, it gives CASSQDRARSGANVLTF.

The chain joins TRBV5-4 to TRBJ1-2, with D perhaps TRBD1 (6 bases). The CDR3 consists of 14 residues. Between the trimmed V and J ends, which lost 4 bases and 4 bases, there was a span of 14 bases. Germline V CDR1 and CDR2: SGHNT, YYREEE (reference sequence). Here the CDR3 DNA reads TGTGCCAGCAGCCAGAACAGGGCGGTCTATGGCTACACCTTC. The encoded protein is CASSQNRAVYGYTF.

V and J are TRBV19 and TRBJ2-1, with a tentative D call TRBD1 (6 bases). Deletions cut 0 bases from V and 15 bases from J, with 18 bases between. The CDR3 length is 14 residues. CDR1 is LNHDA, CDR2 SQIVND, per germline (reference sequence). The chain's CDR3 is CASSIDHRAGAWFF. The CDR3 DNA reads as TGTGCCAGTAGTATAGACCATCGGGCAGGGGCGTGGTTCTTC.

V gene TRBV30 combines with J gene TRBJ2-4; D ambiguous. The germline gives CDR1 GTSNPN, CDR2 SVGIG (reference sequence). V lost 4 bases, J lost 8 bases, and 9 bases lay in between. The CDR3 is made up of 11 amino acids. The DNA for the CDR3 is TGTGCCTGGAAGGAGCGAGACATTCAGTACTTC. Translated: CAWKERDIQYF.

The J gene is TRBJ2-4, the V gene TRBV4-3; 13 bases are a match to TRBD2. Looked up from germline, CDR1 is LGHNA and CDR2 is YSLEER. The length of the CDR3 is 16 residues. V shed 1 base and J 3 bases; nucleotides not matched to a gene: 0. The DNA of the CDR3 is TGCGCCAGCAGCCAAGGACTAGCGGGGGGCAAAAACATTCAGTACTTC. This encodes CASSQGLAGGKNIQYF.

V and J are TRBV9 and TRBJ2-1; possibly TRBD1 for D (6 bases). This CDR3 spans 16 amino acids. V shed 2 bases and J shed 8 bases, with 20 bases lying between them. The germline gives CDR1 SGDLS, CDR2 YYNGEE. This CDR3 is CASSVSRGTREDEQFF. The CDR3 nucleotides are TGTGCCAGCAGCGTTAGTAGGGGGACCAGGGAAGATGAGCAGTTCTTC.

V usage is TRBV19 and J usage is TRBJ2-6, with D perhaps matching TRBD2 (6 bases). Germline V gene sequence: CDR1 LNHDA, CDR2 SQIVND (reference sequence). The CDR3 is 13 amino acids. V lost 9 bases, J lost 2 bases, and 8 bases lay in between. This CDR3 reads CASGEAGANVLTF. The CDR3 DNA reads as TGTGCCAGCGGGGAGGCTGGGGCCAACGTCCTGACTTTC.

The genes are TRBV19 and TRBJ1-1; TRBD1 aligns across 11 bases. Germline V gene sequence: CDR1 LNHDA, CDR2 SQIVND (reference sequence). The CDR3 runs 15 residues. The ends lost 3 bases at V and 5 bases at J; junction bases unmatched: 5. The CDR3 DNA sequence: TGTGCCAGTAGTATCGTCGGACAGGGGGCAACTGAAGCTTTCTTT. It codes for CASSIVGQGATEAFF.

The V and J genes are TRBV6-5 and TRBJ2-1; 7 nucleotides agree with TRBD2. Trimming took 6 bases from V and 4 from J; bases not matched to a gene: 6. Germline assignment: CDR1 MNHEY and CDR2 SVGAGI. The CDR3 loop spans 14 amino acids. CDR3 DNA: TGTGCCAGCAGGGCGTCTAGCGGTTACAATGAGCAGTTCTTC. Translation: CASRASSGYNEQFF.

The rearrangement joins TRBV2 to TRBJ2-1; TRBD1 agrees at 9 bases. CDR1 and CDR2 (germline): SNHLY, FYNNEI. J lost 8 bases, V lost 4 bases, and 9 bases had no gene match. The CDR3 runs to 15 residues. The DNA of the CDR3 is TGTGCCAGCAGTGCGGACAGGGGTTCGGTGGATGAGCAGTTCTTC. It encodes CASSADRGSVDEQFF.

This chain links TRBV23-1 with TRBJ2-1; 12 nucleotides align to TRBD2. TRBV23-1 is designated an ORF whose function remains uncertain. The junction had 9 bases not matched to a gene; V was cut back by 1 base and J by 2 bases. The CDR3 extends over 19 amino acids. The CDR3 bases are TGCGCCAGCAGTCAATTCGGGCTAGCGGGGGGGGAGCCCTACAATGAGCAGTTCTTC. Protein: CASSQFGLAGGEPYNEQFF.

In its sample, this clone was seen once. The rearrangement uses TRBV4-3 and TRBJ1-2; 7 positions agree with TRBD1. This CDR3 comprises 15 residues. Germline V lookup: CDR1 LGHNA, CDR2 YSLEER. Losses at the gene ends were 0 bases for V and 6 bases for J; bases not matched to a gene: 7. The CDR3 DNA is TGCGCCAGCAGCCAAGATCGCGGCAGGGGGGATGGCTACACCTTC. Protein product: CASSQDRGRGDGYTF.

The V call is TRBV19, the J call TRBJ1-6, with 9 bases fitting TRBD1. This CDR3 has 16 amino acids. The V segment lost 5 bases and the J segment 6 bases; nucleotides outside the gene matches: 8. CDR1 is LNHDA, CDR2 SQIVND, per germline (reference sequence). Here the CDR3 DNA reads TGTGCCAGTAGTGGAACACCGGGACAGGGTAATTCACCCCTCCACTTT. Protein: CASSGTPGQGNSPLHF.

V usage is TRBV10-3 and J usage is TRBJ2-7; 8 bases fit TRBD2. The CDR3 extends over 14 amino acids. Per the germline V gene, CDR1 is ENHRY and CDR2 is SYGVKD. V dropped 6 bases and J dropped 0; count of bases not matched to a gene: 4. CDR3 nucleotides: TGTGCCATCAGCGCAACTAGCGGCTCCTACGAGCAGTACTTC. This gives the protein CAISATSGSYEQYF.

This chain joins TRBV30 and TRBJ2-7, with a tentative D call TRBD1 (5 bases). With 1 base removed from V and 10 bases from J, the gap between germline ends came to 17 bases. CDR1 and CDR2 (germline): GTSNPN, SVGIG (reference sequence). CDR3 length equals 13 residues. In DNA, the CDR3 is TGTGCCTGGAGTGCAAACACAGGAGCATACCAGTACTTC. Translation gives CAWSANTGAYQYF. Full variable domain (remainder filled in from reference TRBV30 and TRBJ2-7): SQTIHQWPATLVQPVGSPLSLECTVEGTSNPNLYWYRQAAGRGLQLLFYSVGIGQISSEVPQNLSASRPQDRQFILSSKKLLLSDSGFYLCAWSANTGAYQYFGPGTRLTVT.

The chain has TRBV2 and TRBJ2-7, with D maybe TRBD2 (5 bases). The CDR3 consists of 15 residues. Trimming stripped 7 bases from V and 3 bases from J, with 19 bases between. In germline, CDR1 is SNHLY, CDR2 FYNNEI. CDR3 region: CASMRVGQNYYEQYF. CDR3 sequence (DNA): TGTGCCAGCATGAGGGTAGGGCAGAACTACTACGAGCAGTACTTC.